Shown below are 21 T cell receptor beta chains from a single sample sequenced in a study of cytotoxic CD8 clonotypes in ibrutinib-treated CLL. Generated by immunoSEQ multiplex PCR, the TCRdb table keeps only in-frame clones and is missing some. The repertoire has roughly 60,000 clones, roughly 71% of them found once; the top ten carry around two fifths. The material sequenced was PBMCs, taken after 12 months of ibrutinib treatment. These receptors came from a human donor with chronic lymphocytic leukemia.

The chain recombines TRBV2 with TRBJ1-1; no clear D gene. The germline gives CDR1 SNHLY, CDR2 FYNNEI. CDR3 size: 13 residues. The V and J ends lost 4 bases and 1 base respectively, with 7 bases between them. CDR3 sequence (DNA): TGTGCCAGCAGTGGCCGGGGGAACACTGAAGCTTTCTTT. This gives the protein CASSGRGNTEAFF.

The chain is built from TRBV7-9 and TRBJ2-5; the D gene could be TRBD1 or TRBD2 (5 bases each). Trimming took 2 bases from V and 3 from J, leaving 16 bases between them. The germline V gene has CDR1 SEHNR and CDR2 FQNEAQ (reference sequence). There are 16 residues in the CDR3. The CDR3 loop is CASSLRQGLGEETQYF. CDR3 nucleotides: TGTGCCAGCAGCTTAAGGCAGGGTTTGGGGGAAGAGACCCAGTACTTC.

This chain uses TRBV5-4 with TRBJ2-7; D is tentatively TRBD1 or TRBD2 (6 bases each). CDR1 is SGHNT, CDR2 YYREEE, per germline (reference sequence). With 6 bases removed from V and 7 bases from J, the gap between germline ends came to 23 bases. The CDR3 spans 15 residues. This chain's CDR3 is CASTGGGDRLREQYF. The CDR3 DNA follows: TGTGCCAGCACCGGAGGGGGAGACCGCCTACGGGAGCAGTACTTC.

The V call is TRBV19, the J call TRBJ1-5; 7 nucleotides agree with TRBD1. Unmatched junction bases numbered 11, after V lost 3 bases and J lost 0 bases. The CDR3 runs to 18 residues. Germline V gene data show CDR1 as LNHDA and CDR2 as SQIVND (reference sequence). The chain's CDR3 is CASSIGQGGFYSNQPQHF. The CDR3 DNA sequence: TGTGCCAGTAGTATCGGGCAGGGGGGATTTTATAGCAATCAGCCCCAGCATTTT.

The chain couples TRBV29-1 to TRBJ2-6; tentatively, D is TRBD1 (5 bases). V was shortened by 6 bases and J by 1 base, with 7 bases between the two germline ends. The germline CDR1 and CDR2 sequences are SQVTM and ANQGSEA. The CDR3 consists of 13 residues. This CDR3 is CSVGDSGANVLTF. For the CDR3, the DNA is TGCAGCGTAGGGGATTCTGGGGCCAACGTCCTGACTTTC. The whole variable domain, remainder taken from reference TRBV29-1 and TRBJ2-6, is SAVISQKPSRDICQRGTSLTIQCQVDSQVTMMFWYRQQPGQSLTLIATANQGSEATYESGFVIDKFPISRPNLTFSTLTVSNMSPEDSSIYLCSVGDSGANVLTFGAGSRLTVL.

The CDR3 DNA reads as TGTGCCAGCACCCATGGAGGGGGAAACACCGGGGAGCTGTTTTTT. Protein: CASTHGGGNTGELFF. The chain joins TRBV7-6 to TRBJ2-2; tentatively, D is TRBD1 or TRBD2 (6 bases each). The germline V gene encodes CDR1 SGHVS and CDR2 FNYEAQ. The CDR3 runs 15 residues. Trimming pared 7 bases from V and 2 bases from J, leaving 14 bases between.

The table lists this clone with many counts. V and J are TRBV7-9 and TRBJ2-7; 7 positions match TRBD2. Germline CDR1 reads SEHNR; CDR2 reads FQNEAQ (reference sequence). The CDR3 is 15 residues long. The trim removed 5 bases at V and 5 bases at J, leaving 12 bases unmatched. CDR3 bases: TGTGCCAGCAGCCTAACTATCGCGGGAGTCAACGAGCAGTACTTC. This sequence encodes CASSLTIAGVNEQYF. Drawing the rest from reference TRBV7-9 and TRBJ2-7, the complete variable domain is DTGVSQNPRHKITKRGQNVTFRCDPISEHNRLYWYRQTLGQGPEFLTYFQNEAQLEKSRLLSDRFSAERPKGSFSTLEIQRTEQGDSAMYLCASSLTIAGVNEQYFGPGTRLTVT.

As DNA, the CDR3 is TGTGCCAGCAGCTTGCGGGACAGGGTACCTTATGGCTACACCTTC. Protein sequence: CASSLRDRVPYGYTF. The V call is TRBV5-4, the J call TRBJ1-2, with 9 bases matching TRBD1. In germline, CDR1 is SGHNT, CDR2 YYREEE (reference sequence). Losses at the gene ends were 1 base for V and 5 bases for J; bases not matched to a gene: 6. This CDR3 has 15 residues.

The chain joins TRBV6-6 to TRBJ2-1; 10 bases align to TRBD2. The CDR3 extends over 15 amino acids. V shed 6 bases, J shed 7 bases, and the junction held 9 bases outside the gene matches. The germline CDR1 and CDR2 sequences are MNHNY and SVGAGI (reference sequence). The CDR3 region has the DNA TGTGCCAGCAGGAACCAGCGGGAGGGCACGAATGAGCAGTTCTTC. This codes for CASRNQREGTNEQFF.

This clone was recorded a few times. The chain combines TRBV9 with TRBJ1-5, with a tentative D call TRBD1 (5 bases). Looked up from germline, CDR1 is SGDLS and CDR2 is YYNGEE. V lost 1 base to trimming and J lost 3 bases, with 11 bases between them. This CDR3 contains 15 residues. CDR3 region: CASSVSGDHNQPQHF. The DNA of the CDR3 is TGTGCCAGCAGCGTATCCGGGGACCACAATCAGCCCCAGCATTTT.

The chain employs TRBV6-1 and TRBJ2-7; no reliable D call. There are 18 residues in the CDR3. The germline V gene encodes CDR1 MNHNS and CDR2 SASEGT. V shed 2 bases and J shed 0 bases, with 20 bases lying between them. CDR3 sequence: CASSESPLPRLISYEQYF. In DNA, the CDR3 is TGTGCCAGCAGTGAATCCCCCCTTCCCAGACTGATCTCCTACGAGCAGTACTTC.

J is TRBJ2-5 and V is TRBV4-2, with 7 bases that match TRBD2. There are 14 residues in the CDR3. V dropped 4 bases and J dropped 2; count of bases not matched to a gene: 4. The germline gives CDR1 LGHNA, CDR2 YNFKEQ. The CDR3 region is CASSRSSGQETQYF. The CDR3 DNA sequence: TGTGCCAGCAGCCGATCTAGCGGACAAGAGACCCAGTACTTC.

This clone was seen just once. V and J are TRBV19 and TRBJ2-1; D perhaps matches TRBD1 (5 bases). With 0 bases removed from V and 9 bases from J, the gap between germline ends came to 15 bases. Germline V lookup: CDR1 LNHDA, CDR2 SQIVND (reference sequence). The CDR3 consists of 15 residues. The CDR3 sequence: CASSIDRAVSGEQFF. The CDR3, as DNA: TGTGCCAGTAGTATAGACAGGGCGGTTTCAGGTGAGCAGTTCTTC.

The rearrangement joins TRBV2 to TRBJ1-5; D gene ambiguous. Germline V lookup: CDR1 SNHLY, CDR2 FYNNEI. V shed 8 bases and J shed 0 bases, with 14 bases lying between them. This CDR3 has 15 residues. The DNA for the CDR3 is TGTGCCAGCGGCGAAGGGTCTTATAGCAATCAGCCCCAGCATTTT. This translates into CASGEGSYSNQPQHF.

The chain links TRBV5-1 to TRBJ2-7; possibly TRBD2 for D (6 bases). The CDR3 sequence is 14 residues long. From germline, CDR1 is SGHRS and CDR2 YFSETQ. Trimming left V 4 bases short and J 3 bases short, with 14 bases between. The CDR3 DNA sequence: TGCGCCAGCAGCCCAATCGGGGGAGTCTACGAGCAGTACTTC. The encoded protein is CASSPIGGVYEQYF.

The chain combines TRBV2 with TRBJ2-7, with 12 nucleotides matching TRBD2. Germline assignment: CDR1 SNHLY and CDR2 FYNNEI. Trimming removed 3 bases from V and 0 bases from J; junction bases left unmatched: 9. This CDR3 has 18 amino acids. The CDR3 region has the DNA TGTGCCAGCAGTGATGTTAGGCTAGCGGGAGGGAGCTCCTACGAGCAGTACTTC. Its protein product is CASSDVRLAGGSSYEQYF. The whole variable domain, filled in from reference TRBV2 and TRBJ2-7, reads EPEVTQTPSHQVTQMGQEVILRCVPISNHLYFYWYRQILGQKVEFLVSFYNNEISEKSEIFDDQFSVERPDGSNFTLKIRSTKLEDSAMYFCASSDVRLAGGSSYEQYFGPGTRLTVT.

The rearrangement uses TRBV6-5 and TRBJ2-1, with 12 nucleotides matching TRBD2. After removal of 0 bases from V and 11 bases from J, the junction contained 8 bases not matched to a gene. CDR3 size: 16 residues. CDR1 is MNHEY and CDR2 is SVGAGI in the germline V gene. CDR3 amino acids: CASSYSLAGGLPKQFF. The CDR3, as DNA: TGTGCCAGCAGTTACTCCCTAGCGGGAGGGCTACCGAAGCAGTTCTTC.

V gene TRBV6-4 combines with J gene TRBJ1-1; D not certain. Germline V CDR1 and CDR2: MRHNA, SNTAGT. Trimming took 3 bases from V and 11 from J, leaving 10 bases between them. This CDR3 contains 11 residues. The CDR3 loop is CASSESFGAFF. The CDR3 nucleotides are TGTGCCAGCAGTGAGAGTTTCGGGGCTTTCTTT.

The chain links TRBV28 to TRBJ2-3, with D unresolved. Germline CDR1 reads MDHEN; CDR2 reads SYDVKM. V was pared by 2 bases and J by 1 base, with 10 bases between. The CDR3 has 15 amino acids. CDR3 coding DNA: TGTGCCAGCAGTTTAATCGGCGGCCGCACAGATACGCAGTATTTT. Translated: CASSLIGGRTDTQYF. Full variable domain (missing parts from reference TRBV28 and TRBJ2-3): DVKVTQSSRYLVKRTGEKVFLECVQDMDHENMFWYRQDPGLGLRLIYFSYDVKMKEKGDIPEGYSVSREKKERFSLILESASTNQTSMYLCASSLIGGRTDTQYFGPGTRLTVL.

The chain links TRBV28 to TRBJ2-7; a possible D gene is TRBD1 (6 bases). V shed 6 bases and J shed 6 bases, with 21 bases lying between them. Per germline, CDR1 MDHEN and CDR2 SYDVKM. This CDR3 is built from 15 residues. As DNA, the CDR3 is TGTGCCAGCAGCCCCACCGTGGGGGCGTATAGCGAGCAGTACTTC. Translation gives CASSPTVGAYSEQYF.

The CDR3 DNA reads TGTGCCTGGAGTCCTACACATTACGAGCAGTACTTC. Protein sequence: CAWSPTHYEQYF. The gene calls are TRBV30 and TRBJ2-7; D is undetermined. Trimming removed 2 bases from V and 4 bases from J, with 9 bases in between. The CDR3 is 12 amino acids. Germline CDR1 reads GTSNPN; CDR2 reads SVGIG (reference sequence).